The 8 T cell receptor beta chains presented below share a single source sample, sequenced in a study of spatial heterogeneity in lung cancer. Study-wide points: Tumoral mutation counts were tracked by counts of expanded intratumoral alpha and beta TCRs.

The time point was: sample taken at primary tumor resection. TCRdb re-analysed the 5' RACE reads in MiXCR, keeping a single row per CDR3 protein. The sample holds several thousand distinct CDR3 sequences, about 3.9% seen once. Their antigens are not known. The sample consisted of lung tumor tissue, taken at surgery. All receptors derive from a female donor with early-stage non-small cell lung cancer.

This clonotype was counted ten times or more. The chain recombines TRBV7-3 with TRBJ1-6; TRBD1 might be the D (6 bases). V lost 2 bases to trimming and J lost 9 bases, with 11 bases between them. CDR1 SGHTA and CDR2 FQGTGA come from the germline V gene. The CDR3 runs to 14 residues. CDR3 nucleotide sequence: TGTGCCAGCAGCTTACAGGGGTTAGGTTCACCCCTCCACTTT. Translation gives CASSLQGLGSPLHF.

This clonotype is categorized as medium-sized. The V gene is TRBV4-1, the J gene TRBJ2-1; 12 positions match TRBD2. This CDR3 comprises 15 residues. Germline loops: CDR1 MGHRA, CDR2 YSYEKL. Trimming took 4 bases from V and 10 from J; bases not matched to a gene: 8. CDR3 nucleotide sequence: TGCGCCAGCAGCCCCCGACTAGCGGGAGCGGACGAGCAGTTCTTC. The encoded protein is CASSPRLAGADEQFF.

The genes are TRBV7-6 and TRBJ2-1; TRBD2 aligns across 7 bases. Germline V CDR1 and CDR2: SGHVS, FNYEAQ. CDR3 size: 15 residues. V lost 4 bases, J lost 4 bases, and 7 bases stayed unmatched. CDR3 in amino acids: CASSSLPGGYNEQFF. In DNA form, the CDR3 reads TGTGCCAGCAGCTCCCTCCCGGGGGGTTACAATGAGCAGTTCTTC.

In this sample, this clonotype is large (0.1 to 1%). This chain links TRBV12-3 or TRBV12-4 with TRBJ2-3; 8 nucleotides align to TRBD2. Trimming cost V 5 bases and J 2 bases; bases outside gene matches: 9. There are 16 residues in the CDR3. The CDR3, as DNA: TGTGCCAGCAGTCCCTCCAGCGGGAGAGACACAGATACGCAGTATTTT. Amino acids: CASSPSSGRDTDTQYF.

This clonotype is medium-sized in the sample. The rearrangement joins TRBV7-8 to TRBJ1-1; D remains ambiguous. CDR3 length equals 14 residues. CDR1 is SGHVS, CDR2 FQNEAQ, per germline. The V end lost 3 bases, the J end lost 4 bases, and 12 bases lay between the germline ends. CDR3 sequence: CASSFMIVGTEAFF. The CDR3 bases are TGTGCCAGCAGCTTTATGATAGTGGGCACTGAAGCTTTCTTT.

By share, this clonotype ranks as medium-sized. The chain recombines TRBV7-3 with TRBJ2-5, with 9 bases that match TRBD2. Germline V CDR1 and CDR2: SGHTA, FQGTGA. V dropped 0 bases and J dropped 7; count of bases not matched to a gene: 6. The CDR3 sequence is 15 residues long. The CDR3 bases are TGTGCCAGCAGCTTAACTAGCGGGAGAGGGGCGACCCAGTACTTC. Protein: CASSLTSGRGATQYF.

This clonotype is medium-sized (0.01 to 0.1%) by share. The chain uses TRBV29-1 and TRBJ1-1; D ambiguous. V was clipped by 0 bases and J by 3 bases, with 11 bases between them. The CDR3 is 14 residues long. Germline-derived CDR1 and CDR2 are SQVTM and ANQGSEA. CDR3 coding DNA: TGCAGCGTTGAAGATCCATTTCGGGACACTGAAGCTTTCTTT. Amino acid sequence: CSVEDPFRDTEAFF.

The table lists this clonotype with a few counts. This sequence joins TRBV6-2 or TRBV6-3 and TRBJ2-7; a weak D match, TRBD2 (5 bases). This CDR3 contains 11 residues. V lost 7 bases and J 4 bases, leaving 8 bases between the germline ends. CDR1 is MNHEY and CDR2 is SVGEGT in the germline V gene. The CDR3, as DNA: TGTGCCAGCACGGACTCTTACGAGCAGTACTTC. Its protein is CASTDSYEQYF.